The rows below give T cell receptor beta chains drawn from one sample of a study of OX40 agonist ivuxolimab in advanced cancers. Sequencing was performed with immunoSEQ multiplex PCR; in TCRdb, only in-frame clones are kept and a portion is missing. Counted here are some 50,000 clones, more than 80% occurring once; the ten biggest clones make up about 0.69%. The input for sequencing was CD4+ or CD8+ T cells sorted from blood, taken in a trial of the OX40 agonist ivuxolimab. These receptor sequences come from an adult with an advanced solid tumor such as melanoma, head and neck, liver or kidney cancer. Each CDR3 is given with its conserved first and last residue. D genes are given only for firm matches. Part of the rows lack a size; the others show once, few, many or a class for expanded clones.

clone_size: .; d_call: .; v_call: TRBV5-1; j_call: TRBJ1-1; cdr3_nt: TGCGCCAGCAGCTTGGACAGGGATAGTACTGAAGCTTTCTTT; cdr3_aa: CASSLDRDSTEAFF
clone_size: .; d_call: TRBD2; v_call: TRBV7-2; j_call: TRBJ2-3; cdr3_nt: TGTGCCAGCAGCTTTGGGGGACTAGCGGGATCCACAGATACGCAGTATTTT; cdr3_aa: CASSFGGLAGSTDTQYF
clone_size: few; d_call: TRBD2; v_call: TRBV29-1; j_call: TRBJ2-1; cdr3_nt: TGCAGCGTTGAAGCAGGGACTAGGATTCTCCTCGATGAGCAGTTCTTC; cdr3_aa: CSVEAGTRILLDEQFF
clone_size: .; d_call: .; v_call: TRBV5-1; j_call: TRBJ1-2; cdr3_nt: TGCGCCAGCAGCCCCGAGACGTCACGGGGCTACACCTTC; cdr3_aa: CASSPETSRGYTF
clone_size: .; d_call: .; v_call: TRBV4-1; j_call: TRBJ1-2; cdr3_nt: TGCGCCAGCAGCCAAGGGGTTTTTGACGGCTACACCTTC; cdr3_aa: CASSQGVFDGYTF
clone_size: .; d_call: .; v_call: TRBV14; j_call: TRBJ2-1; cdr3_nt: TGTGCCAGCAGCCAAGATAGGGACCCTGGGCAGTTCTTC; cdr3_aa: CASSQDRDPGQFF
clone_size: few; d_call: .; v_call: TRBV19; j_call: TRBJ2-2; cdr3_nt: TGTGCCAGTAGTATTGGGGCCGGGGTAGGCACCGGGGAGCTGTTTTTT; cdr3_aa: CASSIGAGVGTGELFF
clone_size: .; d_call: .; v_call: TRBV7-9; j_call: TRBJ1-1; cdr3_nt: TGTGCCAGCAGCAGAGAGAACACTGAAGCTTTCTTT; cdr3_aa: CASSRENTEAFF
clone_size: once; d_call: .; v_call: TRBV29-1; j_call: TRBJ2-2; cdr3_nt: TGCAGCGTTGAAGATAATATAAGGGGCACTGACACCGGGGAGCTGTTTTTT; cdr3_aa: CSVEDNIRGTDTGELFF
clone_size: .; d_call: .; v_call: TRBV10-1; j_call: TRBJ1-4; cdr3_nt: TGCGCCACCTCGGGCTCTGGTAATGAAAAACTGTTTTTT; cdr3_aa: CATSGSGNEKLFF